The rows below give T cell receptor beta chains drawn from one sample of a study of blood T cell repertoires in COVID-19. Clones were sequenced by immunoSEQ multiplex PCR, and TCRdb holds only the in-frame ones, with some missing. The sample contains fewer than 400,000 clones, roughly nine tenths of which appear only once. The specimen was peripheral blood. These receptors came from a woman between 25 and 40 years old with COVID-19, enrolled during active disease. The CDR3 runs from the conserved cysteine through the conserved F or W. A D gene is named only where the DNA matches it firmly. The size entry is marked missing in some rows and otherwise reads once, few, many or a size class.

TRBJ1-1,once,TRBV6-5,-,TGTGCCAGCGGCGACAGTTCTTACACTGAAGCTTTCTTT,CASGDSSYTEAFF
TRBJ2-7,-,TRBV11-3,TRBD2,TGTGCCAGCAGCGCCCGACTAGCGGGAGGGGGCTACGAGCAGTACTTC,CASSARLAGGGYEQYF
TRBJ1-2,-,TRBV19,-,TGTGCCAGTAGTATAGTAAGAGATGGCTACACCTTC,CASSIVRDGYTF
TRBJ1-3,few,TRBV11-2,-,TGTGCCAGCAGCAAACTAGAACAGGGAAACACCATATATTTT,CASSKLEQGNTIYF
TRBJ1-2,-,TRBV4-1,-,TGCGCCAGCAGCCAAGGACAGTACTATGGCTACACCTTC,CASSQGQYYGYTF
TRBJ2-3,-,TRBV4-1,TRBD2,TGCGCCAGCAGCCAATCGCCTAATCCGGGACTAGCGGCAGTTAGCACAGATACGCAGTATTTT,CASSQSPNPGLAAVSTDTQYF
TRBJ1-1,-,TRBV5-1,-,TGCGCCAGCCGGGACTCCGTCGAAGCTTTCTTT,CASRDSVEAFF
TRBJ1-5,-,TRBV25-1,-,TGTGCCAGCAGTGCGTGGGGGGGGGATCAGCCCCAGCATTTT,CASSAWGGDQPQHF
TRBJ1-1,-,TRBV29-1,-,TGCAGCGTTGAAGTGGGCTTGCAGGTTGAAGCTTTCTTT,CSVEVGLQVEAFF
TRBJ1-2,-,TRBV7-9,TRBD1,TGTGCCAGCAGCTTGGGCCGACAGGGCGGGGTAGATGGCTACACCTTC,CASSLGRQGGVDGYTF
TRBJ2-3,-,TRBV18,-,TGTGCCAGCTCACCACCGGTGGGGGCGTTGAGCACAGATACGCAGTATTTT,CASSPPVGALSTDTQYF
TRBJ1-3,-,TRBV18,-,TGTGCCAGCTCACCAGAGGCGAGGTTTTTCTCTGGAAACACCATATATTTT,CASSPEARFFSGNTIYF
TRBJ1-2,-,TRBV3-1/TRBV3-2,TRBD1,TGTGCCAGCAGCGGGGACAGGGAAAACTATGGCTACACCTTC,CASSGDRENYGYTF
TRBJ1-4,-,TRBV30,TRBD1,TGTGCCTGGGCGGGGACAGGGGTCTTTAATGAAAAACTGTTTTTT,CAWAGTGVFNEKLFF
TRBJ1-1,few,TRBV28,-,TGTGCCAGCAGTTTAACCGGGGGGAACAGGGTAGCTGAAGCTTTCTTT,CASSLTGGNRVAEAFF
TRBJ1-4,-,TRBV18,TRBD1,TGTGCCAGCTCACCGAAGACAGGGGGCGCACCTAATGAAAAACTGTTTTTT,CASSPKTGGAPNEKLFF
TRBJ2-1,-,TRBV27,-,TGTGCCAGCAGTTTAGGACTACCGTCCTACAATGAGCAGTTCTTC,CASSLGLPSYNEQFF
TRBJ2-1,once,TRBV28,TRBD2,TGTGCCAGCAGGTCAAGCGGGGCCTACAATGAGCAGTTCTTC,CASRSSGAYNEQFF
TRBJ1-1,-,TRBV27,-,TGTGCCAGCAGGGCCAACACTGAAGCTTTCTTT,CASRANTEAFF
TRBJ1-5,-,TRBV5-4,-,TGTGCCAGCAGCTCACAAGGGGACAATCAGCCCCAGCATTTT,CASSSQGDNQPQHF
TRBJ1-5,-,TRBV19,TRBD1,TGTGCCAGTAGTATCCGGGACAGGGCGCAGCCCCAGCATTTT,CASSIRDRAQPQHF
TRBJ2-3,-,TRBV5-1,-,TGCGCCAGCAGCTTGGTTGTCCCCGGGGATACGCAGTATTTT,CASSLVVPGDTQYF